This T cell receptor (beta chain) came from a study of CD8 T cells in Susac syndrome. Germline-derived CDR1 and CDR2 are SGDLS and YYNGEE. CDR3 length equals 14 residues. Deletions cut 0 bases from V and 0 bases from J, with 7 bases between. Random hexamers served to reverse transcribe roughly 0.45 to 1 ug RNA. One entry per CDR3 protein, called by TCRdb with MiXCR from the immunoSEQ multiplex PCR reads. The table records under 200,000 distinct CDR3 sequences, 95% of them present only once. The chain combines TRBV9 with TRBJ2-7, with no clear D. Sequenced: CD8+ T cells from PBMCs. The source is a human donor with Susac syndrome. CDR3 residues: CASSVGSFSYEQYF. CDR3 bases: TGTGCCAGCAGCGTAGGGAGTTTCTCCTACGAGCAGTACTTC.